The T cell receptor (beta chain) described here comes from a study of T cell repertoires in cytomegalovirus infection (dated by TCRdb to the late 2010s). With respect to the entire study: Peptide stimulations targeted recently identified HLA-C-restricted CMV epitopes, whose presentation resists viral immunomodulation, together with well-studied HLA-B-restricted epitopes. Because public TCR beta signatures pointed to carriage of CMV infection together with the matching HLA type, the HLA type of each donor mattered for the analysis.

In this sample, this clonotype turned up many times. Its cognate antigen has yet to be identified. No base-level quality is on record; no much larger clone is a single base apart. In light of the paper, this sample's treatment or condition label describes: in vitro stimulation with specific CMV peptide epitopes to enrich CMV-specific T cells. Here is what the overall study found, with its caveats: In both this cohort and an independent cohort of some 380 donors, the cumulative frequency of public TCR beta family members distinguished carriers of CMV infection plus the relevant HLA type. The ex vivo response was dominated by HLA-C-restricted CMV-specific TCR beta clonotypes, and the single most frequent clonotype in two of eight donors was supplied by these HLA-C-restricted clonotypes.

The CDR3 measures 13 amino acids from cysteine to phenylalanine. The retained sequence is limited to the CDR3, 39 bases, with the frame set at the first base. V is shortened by 5 bases, J by 3 bases, and the region joining them spans 10 bases. CDR1 SGHTA and CDR2 FQGNSA were looked up in the germline V gene. The instrument given in TCRdb is Illumina HiSeq 1500. Starting from the raw public reads, TCRdb applied fastp trimming at Q25, assembled clones with MiXCR and retained in-frame beta chains. Entries are consolidated by CDR3 protein sequence, retaining the most common genes and DNA. The sample table lists approximately 1,000,000 distinct CDR3 sequences, about a third of them with a count of one. Around 15% of the sample is in the top ten clones.

The chain joins TRBV7-2 to TRBJ1-1; the D gene lacks a confident call. This TCR came from a human donor in good health (CMV status not recorded). Some clones in this sample may be carry-over from other donors' samples. The sequenced sample was cultured CD8+ T cells from PBMCs, obtained from culture after CMV antigen stimulation. The CDR3 reads as follows: CASSPVGYTEAFF. The DNA sequence is TGTGCCAGCAGCCCAGTGGGTTACACTGAAGCTTTCTTT.